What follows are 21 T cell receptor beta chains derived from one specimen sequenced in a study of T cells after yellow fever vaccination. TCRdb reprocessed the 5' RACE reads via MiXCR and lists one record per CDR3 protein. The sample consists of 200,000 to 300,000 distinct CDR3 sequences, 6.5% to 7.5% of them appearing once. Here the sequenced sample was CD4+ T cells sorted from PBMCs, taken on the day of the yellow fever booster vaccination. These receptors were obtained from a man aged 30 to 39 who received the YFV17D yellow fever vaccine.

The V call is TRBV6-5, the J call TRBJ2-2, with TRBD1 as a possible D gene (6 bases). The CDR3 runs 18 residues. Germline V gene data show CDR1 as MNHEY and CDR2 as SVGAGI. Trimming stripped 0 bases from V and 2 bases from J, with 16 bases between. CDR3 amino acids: CASSYSTSGTINTGELFF. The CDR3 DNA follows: TGTGCCAGCAGTTACTCGACTTCCGGGACAATAAACACCGGGGAGCTGTTTTTT.

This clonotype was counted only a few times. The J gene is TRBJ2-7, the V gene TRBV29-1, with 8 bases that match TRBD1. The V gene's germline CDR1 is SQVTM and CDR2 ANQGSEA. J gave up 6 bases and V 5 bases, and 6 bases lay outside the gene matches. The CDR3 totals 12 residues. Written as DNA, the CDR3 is TGCAGCGTTCGGACAGGGCCAAGCGAGCAGTACTTC. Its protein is CSVRTGPSEQYF.

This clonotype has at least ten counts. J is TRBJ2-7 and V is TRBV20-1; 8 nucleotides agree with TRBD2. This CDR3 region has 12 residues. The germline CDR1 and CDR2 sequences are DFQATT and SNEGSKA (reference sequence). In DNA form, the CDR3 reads TGCAGCGGGGGGGCGCATTCGTACGAGCAGTACTTC. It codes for CSGGAHSYEQYF.

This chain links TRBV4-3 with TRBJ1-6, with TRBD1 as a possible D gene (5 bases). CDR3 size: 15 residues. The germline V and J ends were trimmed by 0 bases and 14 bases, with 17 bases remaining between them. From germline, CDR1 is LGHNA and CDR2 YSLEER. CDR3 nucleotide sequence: TGCGCCAGCAGCCAAGATGGCCAAGGGGATTTCACCCTCCACTTT. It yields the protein CASSQDGQGDFTLHF.

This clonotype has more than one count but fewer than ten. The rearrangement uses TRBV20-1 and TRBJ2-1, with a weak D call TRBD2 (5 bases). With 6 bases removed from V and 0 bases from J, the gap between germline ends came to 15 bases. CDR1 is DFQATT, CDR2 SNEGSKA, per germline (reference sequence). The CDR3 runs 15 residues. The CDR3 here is CSATPGTDSYNEQFF. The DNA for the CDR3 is TGCAGTGCGACACCGGGAACCGACTCCTACAATGAGCAGTTCTTC.

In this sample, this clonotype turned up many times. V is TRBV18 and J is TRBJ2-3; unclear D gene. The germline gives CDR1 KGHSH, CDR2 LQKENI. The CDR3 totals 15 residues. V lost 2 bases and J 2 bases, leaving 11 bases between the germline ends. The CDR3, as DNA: TGTGCCAGCTCACCAAATAACCCATTCACAGATACGCAGTATTTT. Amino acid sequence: CASSPNNPFTDTQYF.

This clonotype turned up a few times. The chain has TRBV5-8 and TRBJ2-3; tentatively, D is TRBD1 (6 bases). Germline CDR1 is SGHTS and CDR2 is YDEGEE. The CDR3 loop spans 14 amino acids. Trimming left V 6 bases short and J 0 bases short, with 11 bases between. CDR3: CASTRQASTDTQYF. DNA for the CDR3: TGTGCCAGCACCCGACAGGCTAGCACAGATACGCAGTATTTT.

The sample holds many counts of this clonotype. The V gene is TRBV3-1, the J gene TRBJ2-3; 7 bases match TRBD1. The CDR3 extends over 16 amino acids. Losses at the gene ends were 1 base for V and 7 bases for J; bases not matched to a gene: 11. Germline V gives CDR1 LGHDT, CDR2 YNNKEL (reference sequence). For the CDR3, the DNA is TGTGCCAGCAGCCAAGTGCCACAGGGGATCTTTAATACGCAGTATTTT. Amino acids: CASSQVPQGIFNTQYF.

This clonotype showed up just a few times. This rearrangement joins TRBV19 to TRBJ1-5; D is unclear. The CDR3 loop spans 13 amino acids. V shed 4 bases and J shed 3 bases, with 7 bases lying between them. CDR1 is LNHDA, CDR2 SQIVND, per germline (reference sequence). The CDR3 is CASSSRANQPQHF. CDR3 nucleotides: TGTGCCAGTAGTAGCCGAGCCAATCAGCCCCAGCATTTT.

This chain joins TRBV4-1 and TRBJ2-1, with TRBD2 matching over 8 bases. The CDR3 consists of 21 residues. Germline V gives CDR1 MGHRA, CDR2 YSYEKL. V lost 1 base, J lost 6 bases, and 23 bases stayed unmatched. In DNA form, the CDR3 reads TGCGCCAGCAGCCAAGTCCCAGGGATTACTAGCGGAACCCTGCAGGCCAATGAGCAGTTCTTC. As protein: CASSQVPGITSGTLQANEQFF.

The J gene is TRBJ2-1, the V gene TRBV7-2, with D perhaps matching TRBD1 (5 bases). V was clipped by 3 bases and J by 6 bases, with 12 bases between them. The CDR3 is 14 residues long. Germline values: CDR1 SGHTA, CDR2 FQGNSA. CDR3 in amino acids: CASSFDRTSNEQFF. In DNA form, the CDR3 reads TGTGCCAGCAGCTTTGACAGAACAAGCAATGAGCAGTTCTTC.

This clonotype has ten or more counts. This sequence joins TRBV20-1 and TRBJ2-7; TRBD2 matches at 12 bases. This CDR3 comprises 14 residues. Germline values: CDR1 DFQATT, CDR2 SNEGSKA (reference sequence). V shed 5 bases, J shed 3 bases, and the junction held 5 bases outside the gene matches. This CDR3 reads CSASRTSGVYEQYF. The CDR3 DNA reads TGCAGTGCTTCCAGGACTAGCGGGGTCTACGAGCAGTACTTC.

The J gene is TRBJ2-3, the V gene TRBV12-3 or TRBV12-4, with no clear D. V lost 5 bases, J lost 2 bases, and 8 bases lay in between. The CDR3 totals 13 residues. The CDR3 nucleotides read TGTGCCAGCAGTCGATTGTTCACAGATACGCAGTATTTT. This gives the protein CASSRLFTDTQYF.

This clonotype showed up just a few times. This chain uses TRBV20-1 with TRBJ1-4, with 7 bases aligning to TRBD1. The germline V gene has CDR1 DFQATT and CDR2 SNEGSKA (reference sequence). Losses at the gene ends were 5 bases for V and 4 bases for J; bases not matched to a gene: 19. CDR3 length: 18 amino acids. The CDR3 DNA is TGCAGTGCTCGGGCCAGCAGACAGGGTTCCCCCTTTAATGAAAAACTGTTTTTT. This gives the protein CSARASRQGSPFNEKLFF.

The CDR3 loop reads CASSPNFGQGIYEQYF. CDR3 DNA sequence: TGTGCCAGCAGCCCAAACTTTGGACAGGGAATCTACGAGCAGTACTTC. The V gene is TRBV5-6, the J gene TRBJ2-7; the match to TRBD1 covers 8 bases. Unmatched junction bases numbered 12, after V lost 4 bases and J lost 3 bases. CDR3 length: 16 amino acids. Germline V gives CDR1 SGHDT, CDR2 YYEEEE.

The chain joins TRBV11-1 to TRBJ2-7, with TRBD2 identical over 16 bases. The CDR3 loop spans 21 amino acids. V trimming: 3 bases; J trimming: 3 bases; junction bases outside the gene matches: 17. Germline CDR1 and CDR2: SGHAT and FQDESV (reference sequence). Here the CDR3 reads CASSFANPGTSGRGAFYEQYF. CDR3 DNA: TGTGCCAGCAGCTTCGCGAACCCCGGGACTAGCGGGAGGGGTGCCTTCTACGAGCAGTACTTC.

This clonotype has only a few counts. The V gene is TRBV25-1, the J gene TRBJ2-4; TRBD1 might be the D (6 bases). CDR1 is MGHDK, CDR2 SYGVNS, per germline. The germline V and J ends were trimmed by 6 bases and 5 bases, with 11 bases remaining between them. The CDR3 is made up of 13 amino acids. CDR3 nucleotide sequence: TGTGCCAGCAGGCATGCAGGGGAAAACATTCAGTACTTC. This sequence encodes CASRHAGENIQYF.

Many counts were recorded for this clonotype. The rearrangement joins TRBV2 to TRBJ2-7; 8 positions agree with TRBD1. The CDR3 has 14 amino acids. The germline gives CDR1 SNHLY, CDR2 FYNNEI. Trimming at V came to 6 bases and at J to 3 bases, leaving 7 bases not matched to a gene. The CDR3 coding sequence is TGTGCCAGCAGACCGGACAGGGCTCTCTACGAGCAGTACTTC. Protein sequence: CASRPDRALYEQYF.

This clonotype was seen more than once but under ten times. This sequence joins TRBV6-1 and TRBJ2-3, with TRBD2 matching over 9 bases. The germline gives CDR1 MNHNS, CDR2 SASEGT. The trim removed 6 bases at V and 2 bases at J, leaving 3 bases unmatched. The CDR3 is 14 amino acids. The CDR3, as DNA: TGTGCCAGCAGCGGGACTAGCATCACAGATACGCAGTATTTT. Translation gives CASSGTSITDTQYF.

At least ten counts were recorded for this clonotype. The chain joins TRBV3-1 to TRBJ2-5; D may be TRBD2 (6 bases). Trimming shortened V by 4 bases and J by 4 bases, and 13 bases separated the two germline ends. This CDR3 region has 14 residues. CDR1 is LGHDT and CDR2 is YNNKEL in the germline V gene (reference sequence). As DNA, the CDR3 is TGTGCCAGCAGCCTTGCGGCCGGGGGAGAGACCCAGTACTTC. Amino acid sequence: CASSLAAGGETQYF.

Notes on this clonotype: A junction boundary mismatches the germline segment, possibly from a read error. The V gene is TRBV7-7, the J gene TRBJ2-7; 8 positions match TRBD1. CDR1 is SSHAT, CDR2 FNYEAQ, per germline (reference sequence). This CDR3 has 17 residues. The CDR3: CASSLSGGGQGSYEQYF. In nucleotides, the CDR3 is TGTGCTAGCAGCTTATCCGGGGGAGGACAGGGTTCCTACGAGCAGTACTTC.